The rows below give T cell receptor beta chains drawn from one sample of a study of T-cell memory formation after mild COVID-19. Each CDR3 protein gets one entry after TCRdb re-called the 5' RACE reads with MiXCR. This sample yields about 140,000 distinct CDR3 sequences, of which 11% to 15% are seen a single time; about 26% belongs to the top ten. The sequenced material came from PBMCs or a T cell subset sorted from them (not recorded which). The source is an adult woman who had mild COVID-19 (a few samples of this study predate the infection). Cell type and time point are not known. The CDR3 runs from the conserved cysteine through the conserved F or W. D genes are given only for firm matches. Some rows mark clone size as missing; the rest say once, few, many or name a class of expanded clone.

j_call d_call v_call clone_size cdr3_nt cdr3_aa
TRBJ2-7 NA TRBV12-3/TRBV12-4 many TGTGCCAGCAGTCCCGAGGGAACCTACGAGCAGTACTTC CASSPEGTYEQYF
TRBJ2-3 TRBD2 TRBV30 many TGTGCCTGGACTATTCTAGCGGACCCACTCACAGATACGCAGTATTTT CAWTILADPLTDTQYF
TRBJ2-1 TRBD1 TRBV5-5 NA TGTGCCAGCAGCTTGGGGGACAGGACGTACAATGAGCAGTTCTTC CASSLGDRTYNEQFF
TRBJ2-1 NA TRBV30 NA TGTGCCTGGAGTGTCGATCTAGGCTTCAATGAGCAGTTCTTC CAWSVDLGFNEQFF
TRBJ2-3 TRBD1 TRBV7-6 NA TGTGCCAGCAGCTTAGACCCGGACAGGGTTAGGACAGATACGCAGTATTTT CASSLDPDRVRTDTQYF
TRBJ1-6 NA TRBV20-1 few TGCAGTGCTAGAGAACCGGGACACAGTTCACCCCTCCACTTT CSAREPGHSSPLHF
TRBJ1-2 NA TRBV5-8 few TGTGCCAGCAGCTTGCCTTTAGACACGTACTATGGCTACACCTTC CASSLPLDTYYGYTF
TRBJ2-1 TRBD1 TRBV4-3 few TGCGCCAGCAGCCAAAAGGACAGGGAAGGGGAGAATGAGCAGTTCTTC CASSQKDREGENEQFF
TRBJ2-5 NA TRBV11-2 NA TGTGCCAGCAGTCGGGGCTTGGAGACCCAGTACTTC CASSRGLETQYF
TRBJ1-2 NA TRBV7-9 NA TGTGCCAGCAGCCGAGGGGGGGACTATGGCTACACCTTC CASSRGGDYGYTF
TRBJ1-2 NA TRBV7-9 NA TGTGCCAGCAGCTCCGGCTACACCTTC CASSSGYTF
TRBJ1-1 TRBD1 TRBV7-2 few TGTGCCAGCAGTCTTTACGACAGGGCCCTAACTGAAGCTTTCTTT CASSLYDRALTEAFF
TRBJ1-2 NA TRBV5-1 NA TGCGCCAGCAGCCCCCCGGGGTCCTCGGACTATGGCTACACCTTC CASSPPGSSDYGYTF
TRBJ2-5 NA TRBV7-3 few TGTGCCAGCAGCTTAGGTGCCGGGATGGGAGGAGCCCAAGAGACCCAGTACTTC CASSLGAGMGGAQETQYF
TRBJ2-1 NA TRBV9 few TGTGCCAGCAGCGTAGCGGGGGACCCCTACAATGAGCAGTTCTTC CASSVAGDPYNEQFF
TRBJ2-1 TRBD2 TRBV7-9 NA TGTGCCAGCAGCTTGGCCGGGACTAGCGGTGAGCAGTTCTTC CASSLAGTSGEQFF
TRBJ2-1 TRBD2 TRBV12-3/TRBV12-4 few TGTGCCAGCAGTTTAGCGTCGGCTAGCGGGGAGCAGTTCTTC CASSLASASGEQFF
TRBJ2-3 NA TRBV10-3 few TGTGCCATCAGCCAGGATACAGATACGCAGTATTTT CAISQDTDTQYF
TRBJ2-7 NA TRBV11-2 NA TGTGCCAGCAGCTTTGGGGTGACGGGGGATCAGTACTTC CASSFGVTGDQYF
TRBJ2-1 TRBD2 TRBV7-9 few TGTGCCAGCAGTTTCCCCCCTAGCGGGGGGGCGAATGAGCAGTTCTTC CASSFPPSGGANEQFF
TRBJ2-7 TRBD1 TRBV12-3/TRBV12-4 NA TGTGCCAGCAGGCGATGGGACAGATACGAGCAGTACTTC CASRRWDRYEQYF
TRBJ2-3 TRBD2 TRBV29-1 few TGCAGCGTTCCTAGCGGGTGGGGACCAGATACGCAGTATTTT CSVPSGWGPDTQYF
TRBJ2-1 NA TRBV4-1 few TGCGCCAGCAGCCAAGCTGAAGGGCGGGGGCATATACAGGGCGATGAGCAGTTCTTC CASSQAEGRGHIQGDEQFF
TRBJ1-2 NA TRBV12-3/TRBV12-4 few TGTGCCAGCAGTTTAGCGCTGGGGACGTACTATGGCTACACCTTC CASSLALGTYYGYTF
TRBJ2-3 NA TRBV24-1 few TGTGCCACCAGTGGCGGGACAGCCTCGAGCACAGATACGCAGTATTTT CATSGGTASSTDTQYF
TRBJ2-3 NA TRBV6-1 NA TGTGCCAGCAGTGAGATACAGGGCACAGATACGCAGTATTTT CASSEIQGTDTQYF
TRBJ1-1 NA TRBV12-3/TRBV12-4 NA TGTGCCAGCAGTGTAAGAGGCCCCGCAGGGGACATTTACACTGAAGCTTTCTTT CASSVRGPAGDIYTEAFF
TRBJ2-3 TRBD1 TRBV20-1 few TGCAGTGCTAGGAGACAGGGGATTATGGATACGCAGTATTTT CSARRQGIMDTQYF
TRBJ2-1 NA TRBV9 NA TGTGCCAGCAGCGAACTCGGGGGGCCTACGGTAGGGAATGAGCAGTTCTTC CASSELGGPTVGNEQFF
TRBJ2-3 TRBD2 TRBV5-1 NA TGCGCCAGCAGCTTCTCAGCGGGAGGCCCCACAGATACGCAGTATTTT CASSFSAGGPTDTQYF
TRBJ2-2 NA TRBV4-3 many TGCGCCAGCAGCCGTAAGGGGGGTACCGGGGAGCTGTTTTTT CASSRKGGTGELFF
TRBJ1-2 NA TRBV2 NA TGTGCCAGCAGCCTTCGAGCGGGGAGCTATGGCTACACCTTC CASSLRAGSYGYTF
TRBJ2-1 TRBD2 TRBV7-8 few TGTGCCAGCAGCTCGCTAGCGGGAACAACCTACAATGAGCAGTTCTTC CASSSLAGTTYNEQFF
TRBJ2-3 NA TRBV7-9 NA TGTGCCAGCAGCCTCAGGGGACGCACAGATACGCAGTATTTT CASSLRGRTDTQYF
TRBJ2-3 TRBD1 TRBV5-5 few TGTGCCAGCAGCTTGGGGGACAGCTCCTACACAGATACGCAGTATTTT CASSLGDSSYTDTQYF
TRBJ2-7 NA TRBV20-1 NA TGCGGTTCATGGTCGTCAGGAGGTTACGAGCAGTACTTC CGSWSSGGYEQYF
TRBJ2-3 TRBD1 TRBV7-9 few TGTGCCAGCAGCTTCACGGGACAGACAGATACGCAGTATTTT CASSFTGQTDTQYF
TRBJ2-1 NA TRBV7-2 NA TGTGCCAGCAGCTTAGCGGGATCCGGCTATGAGCAGTTCTTC CASSLAGSGYEQFF
TRBJ1-4 NA TRBV29-1 NA TGCAGCGCCCGGTGGTATGAAAAACTGTTTTTT CSARWYEKLFF
TRBJ2-5 TRBD2 TRBV7-3 few TGTGCCAGCAGCTTAATAGGCGCGGGGGTAGGAGAGACCCAGTACTTC CASSLIGAGVGETQYF